The 9 T cell receptor beta chains below all came from one sample that was sequenced in a study of T cell changes during pregnancy in multiple sclerosis. The method was immunoSEQ multiplex PCR; TCRdb's version includes in-frame clones alone and lacks a portion of them. Here the sample spans about 99,000 clones, 85% to 95% being singletons. Sequenced here: peripheral blood, sampled after pregnancy. These receptors were taken from a female donor with multiple sclerosis, enrolled in a pregnancy study.

The gene calls are TRBV27 and TRBJ1-1; the D gene is possibly TRBD1 (5 bases). Germline CDR1 is MNHEY and CDR2 is SMNVEV (reference sequence). The CDR3 covers 14 residues. V lost 6 bases and J 1 base, leaving 12 bases between the germline ends. CDR3 amino acids: CASRWGVGNTEAFF. Here the CDR3 DNA reads TGTGCCAGCAGGTGGGGGGTCGGGAACACTGAAGCTTTCTTT.

J is TRBJ2-7 and V is TRBV2, with D perhaps TRBD2 (6 bases). This CDR3 is built from 15 residues. The germline V gene encodes CDR1 SNHLY and CDR2 FYNNEI. The ends were cut back, 8 bases at V and 1 base at J, with 18 bases in the middle. The CDR3 region is CASWLSRDFSYEQYF. CDR3 DNA: TGTGCCAGCTGGTTGAGCAGGGACTTTTCCTACGAGCAGTACTTC. The whole variable domain, filled in from reference TRBV2 and TRBJ2-7, reads EPEVTQTPSHQVTQMGQEVILRCVPISNHLYFYWYRQILGQKVEFLVSFYNNEISEKSEIFDDQFSVERPDGSNFTLKIRSTKLEDSAMYFCASWLSRDFSYEQYFGPGTRLTVT.

This clone has just one count. The V and J genes are TRBV6-6 and TRBJ1-5; TRBD1 is a possible D gene (5 bases). This CDR3 is built from 15 residues. Trimming stripped 6 bases from V and 7 bases from J, with 19 bases between. Per the germline V gene, CDR1 is MNHNY and CDR2 is SVGAGI (reference sequence). CDR3 loop: CASRLPGSGEQPQHF. For the CDR3, the DNA is TGTGCCAGCAGGTTACCGGGTTCGGGGGAGCAGCCCCAGCATTTT.

V and J are TRBV5-4 and TRBJ1-2; TRBD1 aligns across 8 bases. After removal of 5 bases from V and 1 base from J, the junction contained 4 bases not matched to a gene. CDR3 length: 14 amino acids. Germline CDR1 is SGHNT and CDR2 is YYREEE (reference sequence). In DNA form, the CDR3 reads TGTGCCAGCAGTGGGACAGGTTATAACTATGGCTACACCTTC. Its translation: CASSGTGYNYGYTF. Based on the CDR3 plus reference TRBV5-4 and TRBJ1-2, the full variable domain is ETGVTQSPTHLIKTRGQQVTLRCSSQSGHNTVSWYQQALGQGPQFIFQYYREEENGRGNFPPRFSGLQFPNYSSELNVNALELDDSALYLCASSGTGYNYGYTFGSGTRLTVV.

The chain couples TRBV27 to TRBJ2-1; D gene unclear. This CDR3 contains 11 residues. Germline V CDR1 and CDR2: MNHEY, SMNVEV (reference sequence). V was cut by 3 bases and J by 10 bases, with 7 bases left in between. In DNA form, the CDR3 reads TGTGCCAGCAGTTTTGGAGTCGAGCAGTTCTTC. It yields the protein CASSFGVEQFF.

The chain employs TRBV11-2 and TRBJ1-1, with D uncertain. Germline lookup yields CDR1 SGHAT and CDR2 FQNNGV. This CDR3 is built from 14 residues. V was trimmed by 2 bases and J by 1 base, leaving 8 bases between them. CDR3 sequence: CASSLRAGNTEAFF. CDR3 DNA: TGTGCCAGCAGCTTACGGGCGGGGAACACTGAAGCTTTCTTT.

This rearrangement joins TRBV19 to TRBJ2-1; a possible D gene is TRBD1 (7 bases). Trimming took off 6 bases at V and 4 bases at J, with 16 bases between the two ends. The length of the CDR3 is 15 residues. Germline V lookup: CDR1 LNHDA, CDR2 SQIVND (reference sequence). The CDR3 sequence is CASRTGTSSYNEQFF. CDR3 in DNA: TGTGCCAGTAGGACAGGGACTTCCTCTTACAATGAGCAGTTCTTC.

V and J are TRBV5-1 and TRBJ2-2; 7 bases agree with TRBD2. The V segment lost 1 base and the J segment 6 bases; nucleotides outside the gene matches: 6. The germline CDR1 and CDR2 sequences are SGHRS and YFSETQ. The CDR3 is made up of 15 amino acids. CDR3: CASSLREAPSGELFF. CDR3 bases: TGCGCCAGCAGCTTGCGGGAGGCCCCCTCCGGGGAGCTGTTTTTT.

The V gene is TRBV15, the J gene TRBJ2-7; the D gene is possibly TRBD2 (7 bases). The CDR3 length is 13 residues. Per germline, CDR1 LNHNV and CDR2 YYDKDF (reference sequence). Trimming cost V 2 bases and J 7 bases, with 12 bases left between them. CDR3 sequence (DNA): TGTGCCACCAGCAGAAAAGGGGGGGGTGAGCAGTACTTC. Its translation: CATSRKGGGEQYF.